This T cell receptor beta chain originates from a study of low-dose radiotherapy and immunotherapy resistance in tumors. Study-level information: Patients of Cohort 1 had 0.5 Gy fractions every 2 weeks, which summed to 6.5 Gy. Ipilimumab 1 mg/kg every six weeks, together with nivolumab 240 mg every two weeks, was given intravenously to patients.

With TRAV- and TRBV-specific primers, first-strand cDNA was made, covering the alpha and beta chains. TCR amplification involved 20 to 25 PCR cycles with a constant-region primer and V-primer adapter. The isolated mRNA underwent amplification through in vitro transcription. In TCRdb, the reads were re-called with MiXCR into one record per CDR3 protein. This sample yields more than 30,000 distinct CDR3 sequences, of which 49% are seen a single time; 5% to 6% belongs to the top ten. Time point here: after trial treatment. As to treatment: LDRT plus nivolumab, ipilimumab, low-dose cyclophosphamide and aspirin (RACIN trial). Donors were administered nivolumab, ipilimumab, aspirin and low-dose cyclophosphamide, together with low-dose radiotherapy. This CDR3 spans 15 amino acids. Germline values: CDR1 SQVTM, CDR2 ANQGSEA. The ends were cut back, 1 base at V and 2 bases at J, with 14 bases in the middle.

The sequenced sample was PBMCs, obtained after low-dose radiotherapy plus immunotherapy. The genes are TRBV29-1 and TRBJ1-2; no clear D. The origin of this receptor is a male donor with gallbladder cancer. CDR3 loop: CSVEASRQGNYGYTF. The CDR3 DNA is TGCAGCGTTGAAGCCAGCCGACAAGGCAACTATGGCTACACCTTC. Using reference TRBV29-1 and TRBJ1-2 for the parts outside the CDR3, the full variable domain is SAVISQKPSRDICQRGTSLTIQCQVDSQVTMMFWYRQQPGQSLTLIATANQGSEATYESGFVIDKFPISRPNLTFSTLTVSNMSPEDSSIYLCSVEASRQGNYGYTFGSGTRLTVV.